A single sample is the source of the 5 T cell receptor beta chains below, sequenced in a study of esophageal squamous cell carcinoma under preoperative chemotherapy. Specified time point: before preoperative PTX-NDP chemotherapy. TCRdb redid the calling of the PCR reads with MiXCR, one entry per CDR3 protein. The data show roughly 32,000 distinct CDR3 sequences, roughly 50% seen once. The specimen was obtained from a patient given preoperative chemotherapy. The receptors originated from a human donor with esophageal squamous cell carcinoma. The donor label of this sample is uncertain.

Note on this clonotype: Since the CDR3 does not end with the conserved phenylalanine or tryptophan, this likely comes from a read error. V gene TRBV7-2 combines with J gene TRBJ2-5, with 9 bases identical to TRBD2. The DNA matches TRBJ2-1 better at its end, which makes the J call doubtful. The CDR3 runs to 17 residues. CDR1 and CDR2 from the germline V gene are SGHTA and FQGNSA. In nucleotides, the CDR3 is TGTGCCAGCAGCTCAGCGGGCCCAGCTAGCGGGATAGAGACCCAGTTCTCC. Its translation is CASSSAGPASGIETQFS.

This clonotype is labeled as medium-sized. The genes are TRBV12-3 or TRBV12-4 and TRBJ2-5; D is unresolved. The tail of the sequence fits TRBJ2-7 better, so the J call may be wrong. This CDR3 region has 12 residues. The CDR3 sequence: CASSKGFSEQYF. CDR3 DNA sequence: TGTGCCAGCAGTAAGGGATTTTCCGAGCAGTACTTC.

This clonotype was counted between two and nine times. This sequence joins TRBV10-3 and TRBJ1-4; D not certain. Germline V lookup: CDR1 ENHRY, CDR2 SYGVKD. V was cut by 5 bases and J by 4 bases, with 17 bases left in between. This CDR3 region has 16 residues. The CDR3 DNA reads as TGTGCCATCAGTCCCACCTCGGAAAGGATTAATGAAAAACTGTTTTTT. Translation gives CAISPTSERINEKLFF.

The J gene is TRBJ1-5, the V gene TRBV5-8; TRBD1 is a possible D gene (5 bases). Between the trimmed V and J ends, which lost 0 bases and 8 bases, there was a span of 15 bases. CDR1 and CDR2 (germline): SGHTS, YDEGEE. CDR3 length: 15 amino acids. CDR3 loop: CASSLGQGTSEPQHF. The DNA for the CDR3 is TGTGCCAGCAGCTTGGGTCAGGGAACGAGTGAGCCCCAGCATTTT.

This chain joins TRBV28 and TRBJ2-1; the D gene is possibly TRBD1 (6 bases). Germline values: CDR1 MDHEN, CDR2 SYDVKM. V lost 4 bases and J 10 bases, leaving 29 bases between the germline ends. CDR3 length: 18 residues. CDR3 sequence reads: CASSSNPGTRYSSYEQFF. The CDR3 DNA follows: TGTGCCAGCAGTTCCAACCCCGGGACACGTTACAGCTCCTACGAGCAGTTCTTC.